The clone carrying this TCR beta chain was seen only a few times. Mouse gene names apply. The read terminates 4 residues ahead of where the CDR3 ends, so the germline J gene completes it. Investigators isolated RNA and reverse transcribed it into cDNA to act as the sequencing template. Clones were sequenced by immunoSEQ multiplex PCR, and TCRdb holds only the in-frame ones, with some missing. The sample was found to contain over 250,000 clones, and every one recurs. The source of the sample is a study of CD8+ T cells in alopecia areata. Across the study: The authors grafted skin from roughly 6-12-month-old C3H/HeJ donors with spontaneous alopecia onto roughly 6-11-week-old female C3H/HeJ mice.

Markers used for sorting pooled cutaneous lymph node cells were CD4, CD8alpha, NKG2D, NKG2ACE and others. In germline, CDR1 is NSQYPW, CDR2 LRSPGD (reference sequence). The CDR3 has 16 amino acids. V lost 0 bases and J 0 bases, leaving 11 bases between the germline ends. The chain recombines TRBV1 with TRBJ1-2, with D possibly matching TRBD1 (5 bases). The sequenced sample consisted of CD4+ T cells sorted from a lymph node. This TCR derives from a C3H/HeJ mouse with alopecia areata. For the strain, the MHC haplotype given is H2-k. The CDR3 reads CTCSADQKQANSDYTF. The CDR3 DNA, read in part, is TGCACCTGCAGTGCAGATCAGAAACAGGCAAACTCC.